This TCR beta chain was retrieved from a study of blood T cell repertoires in COVID-19. Study at large: COVID-19 samples, acute and convalescent, were from the United States, Italy and Spain.

Looked up from germline, CDR1 is SGHRS and CDR2 is YFSETQ. Unmatched junction bases numbered 5, after V lost 0 bases and J lost 2 bases. This CDR3 region has 15 residues. Some clones are missing from TCRdb's copy, which holds only in-frame ones; the method was immunoSEQ multiplex PCR. Of 250,000 or so clones detected, 83% appear once; the ten largest clones hold 3% to 4%. This clone has only a few counts. No more than 2 weeks before study entry, exposed participants had met a case of COVID-19. The specimen was PBMCs or T cells enriched from blood (not recorded which). This TCR came from a woman aged 40 to 50 who had been exposed to COVID-19. J is TRBJ2-7 and V is TRBV5-1, with TRBD1 identical over 7 bases. This CDR3 reads CASSLVTGSAYEQYF. The CDR3 DNA reads as TGCGCCAGCAGCTTGGTGACAGGGTCCGCCTACGAGCAGTACTTC.